This T cell receptor beta chain is from a study of long-term antiretroviral therapy in people with HIV. Losses at the gene ends were 8 bases for V and 2 bases for J; bases not matched to a gene: 11. Germline loops: CDR1 SNHLY, CDR2 FYNNEI. The CDR3 is 15 amino acids. The run of the v3.0 immunoSEQ assay was at survey level. Only in-frame clones appear in the TCRdb table, and some are missing; sequencing was by immunoSEQ multiplex PCR. Of over 30,000 clones in the sample, 65% to 75% were seen once. The input for sequencing was unsorted PBMCs, taken 3 years after starting antiretroviral therapy. The chain couples TRBV2 to TRBJ2-7; 8 bases agree with TRBD2. The clonotype was recovered from a man aged 50 to 60 with HIV. Written as DNA, the CDR3 is TGTGCCAGCGGGAAGGGGGGACTAGTCGCCTACGAGCAGTACTTC. It translates to CASGKGGLVAYEQYF.